In its sample, the clone carrying this TCR beta chain was seen a few times. Its antigen is as yet unknown. Researchers built TCR beta libraries using quantitative 5'-RACE with molecular barcodes. One entry per CDR3 protein, called by TCRdb with MiXCR from the 5' RACE reads. The table has under 250,000 distinct CDR3 sequences, over 9.5% seen once. The data were obtained in a study of CD8 T cells in ankylosing spondylitis. Notes on the study in general: Several of the motif variants were reported before in synovial fluid and blood from reactive arthritis. From matched ankylosing spondylitis synovial fluid, disease-linked clones were reportedly recovered at significantly enriched levels.

This CDR3 has 14 amino acids. V was pared by 11 bases and J by 5 bases, with 11 bases of the junction left unmatched. Germline lookup yields CDR1 ENHRY and CDR2 SYGVKD. Sequenced sample: blood, either unsorted or a sorted T cell fraction (not recorded which). The genes are TRBV10-3 and TRBJ2-1, with 8 bases aligning to TRBD2. The sequence came from a male donor with ankylosing spondylitis or in good health (not recorded which). CDR3 region: CASGSGSANNEQFF. As DNA, the CDR3 is TGTGCCTCAGGGAGCGGGAGCGCGAACAATGAGCAGTTCTTC.